These 9 T cell receptor beta chains originate from one sample sequenced in a study of blood T cell repertoires in COVID-19. Assay: immunoSEQ multiplex PCR; the TCRdb copy retains only in-frame clones and omits some. The sample carries around 210,000 clones, over 75% recorded once. Sample: peripheral blood. These receptors were taken from a man aged 50 to 60 with COVID-19, enrolled during active disease.

The chain recombines TRBV3-1 (or the pseudogene TRBV3-2) with TRBJ2-5; TRBD2 agrees at 9 bases. The ends lost 4 bases at V and 5 bases at J; junction bases unmatched: 8. The CDR3 covers 15 residues. CDR1 is LGHDT, CDR2 YNNKEL, per germline (reference sequence). In DNA, the CDR3 is TGTGCCAGCAGCCTGGGGGTAGCGGGGGTTGAGACCCAGTACTTC. It is translated as CASSLGVAGVETQYF.

The gene calls are TRBV11-2 and TRBJ2-1, with 11 bases aligning to TRBD2. From germline, CDR1 is SGHAT and CDR2 FQNNGV. V gave up 1 base and J gave up 4 bases; unmatched junction bases: 3. CDR3 size: 16 residues. CDR3 DNA: TGTGCCAGCAGCTTAGGACTAGCGGGGATATACAATGAGCAGTTCTTC. Translated: CASSLGLAGIYNEQFF.

This clone was counted once. V and J are TRBV9 and TRBJ2-1; possible D gene TRBD1, 6 bases. V dropped 0 bases and J dropped 0 bases, with 10 bases sitting between them. Germline V CDR1 and CDR2: SGDLS, YYNGEE. The CDR3 loop spans 16 amino acids. CDR3 in DNA: TGTGCCAGCAGCGTAGTAAGGGGGAGCTCCTACAATGAGCAGTTCTTC. This translates into CASSVVRGSSYNEQFF.

The chain joins TRBV4-1 to TRBJ1-6; D is perhaps TRBD1 (6 bases). This CDR3 comprises 14 residues. Per germline, CDR1 MGHRA and CDR2 YSYEKL. The ends were cut back, 6 bases at V and 7 bases at J, with 13 bases in the middle. DNA for the CDR3: TGCGCCAGCAGTCCAGCCGGGACAAATTCACCCCTCCACTTT. Encoded protein: CASSPAGTNSPLHF.

V is TRBV5-5 and J is TRBJ1-3; perhaps TRBD1 as D (5 bases). This CDR3 is built from 16 residues. Germline V gives CDR1 SGHKS, CDR2 YYEKEE (reference sequence). The V end was cut by 3 bases, the J end by 0 bases, with 13 bases between. DNA of the CDR3: TGTGCCAGCAGCTCAGACGGGGGACCCTCTGGAAACACCATATATTTT. Its protein product is CASSSDGGPSGNTIYF.

V usage is TRBV28 and J usage is TRBJ2-1, with TRBD1 identical over 9 bases. The V and J ends lost 2 bases and 3 bases, in that order; junction bases with no gene match: 8. The CDR3 consists of 17 residues. Germline lookup yields CDR1 MDHEN and CDR2 SYDVKM. The CDR3 is CASSLDRGQGFYNEQFF. DNA for the CDR3: TGTGCCAGCAGTTTAGATCGGGGACAGGGTTTCTACAATGAGCAGTTCTTC.

The rearrangement links TRBV11-3 to TRBJ1-1, with 9 positions matching TRBD1. Germline loops: CDR1 SGHNT, CDR2 YENEEA. The V segment lost 2 bases and the J segment 3 bases; nucleotides outside the gene matches: 10. The CDR3 contains 17 residues. CDR3 DNA sequence: TGTGCCAGCAGCTTAAAAGCGGGACAGGGCAGGGACACTGAAGCTTTCTTT. Its protein product is CASSLKAGQGRDTEAFF.

The gene calls are TRBV27 and TRBJ1-2; 7 bases align to TRBD1. The CDR3 runs to 13 residues. After removal of 5 bases from V and 6 bases from J, the junction contained 6 bases not matched to a gene. Germline CDR1 MNHEY, CDR2 SMNVEV (reference sequence). For the CDR3, the DNA is TGTGCCAGCAGTCCACAGGGGATGGATGGCTACACCTTC. It yields the protein CASSPQGMDGYTF.

V and J are TRBV14 and TRBJ2-2, with 8 bases matching TRBD1. This CDR3 comprises 13 residues. V gave up 3 bases and J gave up 6 bases; unmatched junction bases: 0. Looked up from germline, CDR1 is SGHDN and CDR2 is FVKESK. CDR3 region: CASSQTGAGELFF. The CDR3 nucleotides are TGTGCCAGCAGCCAGACAGGGGCCGGGGAGCTGTTTTTT.